A selection of T cell receptor beta chains follows, all from one sample in a study of T cell therapy after organ transplantation. For these receptors, no antigen is known. The assay was immunoSEQ multiplex PCR, and TCRdb's table has in-frame clones only and misses some. This sample carries 20,000 to 25,000 clones, 84% of them seen once, and the ten largest clones take around 36%. Sequencing used CD8+ T cells from blood, obtained after autologous CMV-specific T cell therapy. Receptors were obtained from a human patient who had received a solid organ transplant and had CMV disease. Part of the T cell pool may stem from the graft donor. Both conserved end residues are part of each CDR3. The order of the fields is V gene, D gene, J gene, clone size, CDR3 protein, CDR3 DNA. D genes are given only for firm matches. The size entry is marked missing in some rows and otherwise reads once, few, many or a size class.

>TRBV28|NA|TRBJ2-7|medium-sized
CASSSDETYEQYF
TGTGCCAGCAGTTCTGATGAGACCTACGAGCAGTACTTC
>TRBV28|TRBD1|TRBJ2-7|NA
CASSSGTGDSYEQYF
TGTGCCAGCAGTTCCGGGACAGGGGATTCTTACGAGCAGTACTTC
>TRBV4-3|NA|TRBJ2-1|NA
CASSQDWGSSYNEQFF
TGCGCCAGCAGCCAAGATTGGGGGAGCTCCTACAATGAGCAGTTCTTC
>TRBV7-8|NA|TRBJ2-7|NA
CASREYIGSSYEQYF
TGTGCCAGCAGAGAATACATAGGGAGCTCCTACGAGCAGTACTTC
>TRBV11-2|NA|TRBJ2-1|NA
CASSYYNEQFF
TGTGCCAGCAGCTATTACAATGAGCAGTTCTTC
>TRBV6-6|NA|TRBJ2-3|NA
CASSYSTASMGDTQYF
TGTGCCAGCAGTTACTCGACGGCTTCAATGGGAGATACGCAGTATTTT
>TRBV9|TRBD2|TRBJ2-1|once
CASRPSSGGANEFF
TGTGCCAGCAGACCCAGTAGCGGGGGGGCCAACGAGTTCTTC
>TRBV4-3|NA|TRBJ2-3|NA
CASSQEVPRQYTDTQYF
TGCGCCAGCAGCCAAGAGGTGCCGAGACAATACACAGATACGCAGTATTTT
>TRBV7-8|TRBD1|TRBJ1-1|NA
CASTFTGDPEAFF
TGTGCCAGCACCTTTACAGGGGATCCTGAAGCTTTCTTT
>TRBV7-6|TRBD1|TRBJ1-1|NA
CASSPTGGGAFF
TGTGCCAGCAGCCCGACAGGGGGAGGGGCTTTCTTT
>TRBV4-1|NA|TRBJ2-3|NA
CASSQDVPDTQYF
TGCGCCAGCAGCCAAGACGTTCCAGATACGCAGTATTTT
>TRBV9|TRBD2|TRBJ2-7|NA
CASSVDSGSLVPYEQYF
TGTGCCAGCAGCGTAGATAGCGGGAGCCTTGTGCCCTACGAGCAGTACTTC
>TRBV7-9|TRBD2|TRBJ2-1|NA
CASSLSGSSYNEQFF
TGTGCCAGCAGCCTCAGCGGGAGCTCCTACAATGAGCAGTTCTTC
>TRBV28|TRBD2|TRBJ2-7|NA
CASSHGLAEYEQYF
TGTGCCAGCAGTCATGGACTAGCGGAGTACGAGCAGTACTTC
>TRBV6-5|NA|TRBJ2-1|few
CASGVRDSIYNEQFF
TGTGCCAGCGGGGTGCGGGACAGTATCTACAATGAGCAGTTCTTC
>TRBV27|NA|TRBJ1-2|NA
CASSSGPTPNYGYTF
TGTGCCAGCAGTTCTGGGCCCACCCCTAACTATGGCTACACCTTC
>TRBV6-5|TRBD2|TRBJ2-7|NA
CASSPGGYEQYF
TGTGCCAGTTCCCCCGGGGGGTACGAGCAGTACTTC
>TRBV19|NA|TRBJ1-5|NA
CASSIGVNQPQHF
TGTGCCAGTAGTATAGGCGTCAATCAGCCCCAGCATTTT
>TRBV6-5|NA|TRBJ2-7|NA
CASSHESYEQYF
TGTGCCAGCAGCCACGAGAGTTACGAGCAGTACTTC
>TRBV6-5|NA|TRBJ1-1|NA
CASSPGDMSLTEAFF
TGTGCCAGCAGCCCCGGCGACATGAGTCTCACTGAAGCTTTCTTT
>TRBV27|TRBD2|TRBJ2-2|NA
CASSRLGTSGRSGELFF
TGTGCCAGCAGCCGTCTCGGGACTAGCGGGAGGAGCGGGGAGCTGTTTTTT
>TRBV6-5|NA|TRBJ1-1|NA
CASSYSGANTEAFF
TGTGCCAGCAGTTATAGCGGGGCGAACACTGAAGCTTTCTTT
>TRBV19|NA|TRBJ2-7|NA
CASKLRALLSYEQYF
TGTGCCAGTAAACTAAGGGCCTTATTGTCGTACGAGCAGTACTTC
>TRBV2|TRBD1|TRBJ2-7|NA
CASTDRGTGFPYEQYF
TGTGCCAGCACCGACCGCGGGACAGGGTTTCCCTACGAGCAGTACTTC
>TRBV6-1|NA|TRBJ1-5|NA
CASSPLSNQPQHF
TGTGCCAGCAGCCCCCTTAGCAATCAGCCCCAGCATTTT
>TRBV6-5|NA|TRBJ1-5|NA
CASSTRGGGQPQHF
TGTGCCAGCAGTACCCGCGGAGGCGGACAGCCCCAGCATTTT
>TRBV4-3|NA|TRBJ2-7|NA
CASSQDFTVGHYEQYF
TGCGCCAGCAGCCAAGATTTCACAGTGGGGCACTACGAGCAGTACTTC
>TRBV28|NA|TRBJ1-4|NA
CASSYRESGEKLFF
TGTGCCAGCAGTTACAGGGAGTCTGGTGAAAAACTGTTTTTT
>TRBV11-2|NA|TRBJ1-1|few
CASSQASGSTEAFF
TGTGCCAGCAGCCAAGCCTCAGGGAGCACTGAAGCTTTCTTT
>TRBV7-3|NA|TRBJ2-1|NA
CASSLWGDEQFF
TGTGCCAGCAGCTTATGGGGCGATGAGCAGTTCTTC
>TRBV6-5|TRBD1|TRBJ2-7|NA
CASSPGQFHYEQYF
TGTGCCAGCAGTCCGGGACAGTTCCACTACGAGCAGTACTTC
>TRBV28|NA|TRBJ1-6|NA
CASSTRTAFVNSPLHF
TGTGCCAGCAGTACCAGGACAGCCTTTGTTAATTCACCCCTCCACTTT
>TRBV27|NA|TRBJ2-7|NA
CASSYDTRPEQYF
TGTGCCAGCAGTTACGATACACGTCCCGAGCAGTACTTC
>TRBV6-4|NA|TRBJ2-1|NA
CASSDGTLDYNEQFF
TGTGCCAGCAGTGATGGGACCTTAGACTACAATGAGCAGTTCTTC
>TRBV6-5|NA|TRBJ2-1|NA
CASSLTGDFRHEQFF
TGTGCCAGCAGTCTTACAGGGGACTTTCGCCATGAGCAGTTCTTC
>TRBV4-3|TRBD2|TRBJ2-3|NA
CASSQVLLAGGPTDTQYF
TGCGCCAGCAGCCAAGTTTTGTTAGCGGGAGGACCGACAGATACGCAGTATTTT
>TRBV7-9|TRBD1|TRBJ2-7|NA
CASSFLGQDYEQYF
TGTGCCAGCAGCTTCTTGGGACAGGACTACGAGCAGTACTTC
>TRBV7-9|NA|TRBJ2-7|NA
CASSLSYEQYF
TGTGCCAGCAGCCTAAGCTACGAGCAGTACTTC
>TRBV4-2|NA|TRBJ2-1|NA
CASSQDTSWEQFF
TGTGCCAGCAGCCAAGATACGAGTTGGGAGCAGTTCTTC
>TRBV5-1|TRBD1|TRBJ2-3|NA
CASSSPPGQGRTDTQYF
TGCGCCAGCAGCTCTCCTCCGGGACAGGGGAGGACAGATACGCAGTATTTT
>TRBV10-3|NA|TRBJ2-7|NA
CAISVDGNTYEQYF
TGTGCCATCAGTGTAGACGGCAACACCTACGAGCAGTACTTC
>TRBV27|NA|TRBJ1-5|NA
CASSLSRAGNNQPQHF
TGTGCCAGCAGTTTATCGAGGGCAGGGAACAATCAGCCCCAGCATTTT
>TRBV11-2|NA|TRBJ2-1|NA
CASSTDEQFF
TGTGCCAGCAGCACGGATGAGCAGTTCTTC
>TRBV10-3|TRBD1|TRBJ2-7|NA
CATLDRDYSYEQYF
TGTGCCACCTTGGACAGGGATTACTCCTACGAGCAGTACTTC
>TRBV2|NA|TRBJ2-5|NA
CAGTGGEETQYF
TGTGCCGGCACAGGGGGGGAAGAGACCCAGTACTTC
>TRBV27|NA|TRBJ2-7|NA
CASSFNSAYEQYF
TGTGCCAGCAGTTTTAACAGCGCCTACGAGCAGTACTTC
>TRBV19|TRBD2|TRBJ2-3|NA
CASSPVGGATDTQYF
TGTGCCAGTAGCCCTGTCGGGGGGGCCACAGATACGCAGTATTTT
>TRBV4-3|NA|TRBJ2-7|once
CASSQERTPTYEQYF
TGCGCCAGCAGCCAAGAGAGGACACCCACCTACGAGCAGTACTTC
>TRBV7-8|NA|TRBJ1-1|NA
CASSLGRATEAFF
TGTGCCAGCAGCTTAGGCAGGGCTACTGAAGCTTTCTTT
>TRBV6-5|TRBD2|TRBJ2-1|once
CASTPWGGGNEQFF
TGTGCCAGCACCCCTTGGGGGGGAGGTAATGAGCAGTTCTTC
>TRBV4-2|TRBD2|TRBJ2-3|NA
CASSQRTSGSTDTQYF
TGTGCCAGCAGCCAACGGACTAGCGGTAGCACAGATACGCAGTATTTT
>TRBV9|TRBD2|TRBJ2-1|NA
CASSVGTSGHNEQFF
TGTGCCAGCAGCGTCGGGACTAGCGGACACAATGAGCAGTTCTTC
>TRBV28|NA|TRBJ2-7|NA
CASSLRERSPYEQYF
TGTGCCAGCAGTTTAAGAGAAAGGTCCCCCTACGAGCAGTACTTC
>TRBV6-4|NA|TRBJ2-1|NA
CASSLNPRTYNEQFF
TGTGCCAGTAGTCTAAATCCTAGGACCTACAATGAGCAGTTCTTC
>TRBV29-1|NA|TRBJ2-7|NA
CSVEDRDGYEQYF
TGCAGCGTTGAAGATCGGGACGGCTACGAGCAGTACTTC
>TRBV28|NA|TRBJ1-1|NA
CATLGVRNTEAFF
TGTGCCACCCTCGGGGTCCGGAACACTGAAGCTTTCTTT
>TRBV4-2|NA|TRBJ2-7|NA
CASSHGTLSYEQYF
TGTGCCAGCAGCCACGGGACCCTCTCCTACGAGCAGTACTTC
>TRBV29-1|TRBD1|TRBJ1-2|NA
CSVVGRGYGYTF
TGCAGCGTTGTAGGCAGGGGGTATGGCTACACCTTC
>TRBV9|NA|TRBJ1-1|few
CASGSMNTEAFF
TGTGCCAGCGGCAGCATGAACACTGAAGCTTTCTTT
>TRBV5-1|TRBD1|TRBJ2-7|NA
CASRFEGAGEQYF
TGCGCCAGCAGGTTTGAGGGGGCAGGGGAGCAGTACTTC